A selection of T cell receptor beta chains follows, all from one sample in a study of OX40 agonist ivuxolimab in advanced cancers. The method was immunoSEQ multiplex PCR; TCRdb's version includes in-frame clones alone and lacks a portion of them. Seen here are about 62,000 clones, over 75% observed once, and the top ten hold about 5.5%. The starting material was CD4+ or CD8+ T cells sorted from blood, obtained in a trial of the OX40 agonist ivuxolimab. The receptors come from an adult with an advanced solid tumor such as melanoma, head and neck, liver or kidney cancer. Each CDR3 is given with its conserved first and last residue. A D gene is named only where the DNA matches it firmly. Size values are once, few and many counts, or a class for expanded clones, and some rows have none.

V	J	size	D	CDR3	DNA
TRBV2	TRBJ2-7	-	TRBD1	CASSPNRGTTYEQYF	TGTGCCAGCAGCCCCAACAGGGGCACAACCTACGAGCAGTACTTC
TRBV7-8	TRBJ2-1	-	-	CASSLVKVNEQFF	TGTGCCAGCAGCTTAGTAAAGGTCAATGAGCAGTTCTTC
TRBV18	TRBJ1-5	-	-	CASSIKEDVGNQPQHF	TGTGCCAGCTCGATTAAAGAGGATGTGGGCAATCAGCCCCAGCATTTT
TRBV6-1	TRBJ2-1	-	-	CASSDTGISSYNEQFF	TGTGCCAGCAGTGATACCGGGATAAGCTCCTACAATGAGCAGTTCTTC
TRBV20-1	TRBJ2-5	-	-	CSASNGTQYF	TGCAGTGCTAGTAATGGGACCCAGTACTTC
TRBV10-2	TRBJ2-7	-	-	CASSNSYEQYF	TGCGCCAGCAGTAACAGCTACGAGCAGTACTTC
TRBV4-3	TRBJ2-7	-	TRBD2	CASSQGTSGSAYEQYF	TGCGCCAGCAGCCAAGGGACTAGCGGGAGTGCATACGAGCAGTACTTC
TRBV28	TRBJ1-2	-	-	CASSLVKLNYGYTF	TGTGCCAGCAGTTTAGTCAAACTTAACTATGGCTACACCTTC
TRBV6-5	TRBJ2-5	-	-	CASKERVLNPETQYF	TGTGCCAGCAAGGAGAGAGTCCTAAACCCAGAGACCCAGTACTTC
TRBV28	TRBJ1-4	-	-	CASSLVAGNEKLFF	TGTGCCAGCAGTTTGGTTGCAGGGAATGAAAAACTGTTTTTT
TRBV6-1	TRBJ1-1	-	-	CASSVKLVNTEAFF	TGTGCCAGCAGTGTTAAATTGGTGAACACTGAAGCTTTCTTT
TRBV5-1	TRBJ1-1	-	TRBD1	CASSLETGRMNTEAFF	TGCGCCAGCAGCTTGGAGACAGGGCGGATGAACACTGAAGCTTTCTTT
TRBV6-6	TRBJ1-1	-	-	CASSYSMGNTEAFF	TGTGCCAGCAGTTACTCGATGGGAAACACTGAAGCTTTCTTT
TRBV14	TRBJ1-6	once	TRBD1	CASSQDLPGGRSPLHF	TGTGCCAGCAGCCAAGATCTACCAGGGGGCAGATCACCCCTCCACTTT
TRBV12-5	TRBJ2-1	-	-	CASGFQGDDEQFF	TGTGCTAGTGGTTTCCAAGGCGATGATGAGCAGTTCTTC
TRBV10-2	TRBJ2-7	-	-	CASSPGGGGEQYF	TGCGCCAGCAGTCCCGGAGGGGGCGGCGAGCAGTACTTC
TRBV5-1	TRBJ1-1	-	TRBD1	CASSLRTGGGTEAFF	TGCGCCAGCAGCCTCCGGACAGGGGGAGGAACTGAAGCTTTCTTT
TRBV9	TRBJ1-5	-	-	CASSVGTTNQPQHF	TGTGCCAGCAGCGTAGGGACTACCAATCAGCCCCAGCATTTT
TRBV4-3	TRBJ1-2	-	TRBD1	CASSQDNRGLVGYTF	TGCGCCAGCAGCCAAGATAACAGGGGGCTGGTTGGCTACACCTTC
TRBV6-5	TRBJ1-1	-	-	CASSTGARAAEAFF	TGTGCCAGCAGTACGGGGGCACGGGCGGCTGAAGCTTTCTTT
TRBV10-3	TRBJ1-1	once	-	CAIIAAGNTEAFF	TGTGCCATCATTGCTGCGGGGAACACTGAAGCTTTCTTT
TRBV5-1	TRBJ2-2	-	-	CASSLETVNTGELFF	TGCGCCAGCAGCTTGGAGACGGTTAACACCGGGGAGCTGTTTTTT
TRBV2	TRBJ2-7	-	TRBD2	CASQGLAGGPFEQYF	TGTGCCAGCCAGGGACTAGCGGGAGGGCCGTTCGAGCAGTACTTC
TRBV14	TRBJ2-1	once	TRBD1	CASRPGQGYNNEQFF	TGTGCCAGCAGACCCGGACAGGGCTACAACAATGAGCAGTTCTTC
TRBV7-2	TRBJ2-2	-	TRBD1	CASSLSQGDTGELFF	TGTGCCAGCAGCTTATCGCAGGGGGACACCGGGGAGCTGTTTTTT
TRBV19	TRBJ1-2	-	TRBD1	CASISRQGGGYTF	TGTGCCAGTATCTCCCGACAGGGAGGAGGCTACACCTTC
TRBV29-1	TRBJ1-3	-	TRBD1	CSVAGQGYDTIYF	TGCAGCGTTGCCGGACAGGGTTATGACACCATATATTTT
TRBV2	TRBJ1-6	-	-	CASSVSGTPFKSPLHF	TGTGCCAGCAGTGTGAGTGGGACCCCCTTTAAATCACCCCTCCACTTT
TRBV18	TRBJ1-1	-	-	CASSPDQGTEAFF	TGTGCCAGCTCACCGGACCAGGGCACTGAAGCTTTCTTT
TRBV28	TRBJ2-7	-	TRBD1	CAHGGDRAYEQYF	TGTGCCCACGGTGGGGACAGGGCCTACGAGCAGTACTTC
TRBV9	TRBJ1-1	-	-	CASSPTGSMNTEAFF	TGTGCCAGCAGCCCTACAGGCTCTATGAACACTGAAGCTTTCTTT
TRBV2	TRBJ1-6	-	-	CASRDNGGVFENSPLHF	TGTGCCAGCAGGGACAATGGGGGCGTTTTCGAAAATTCACCCCTCCACTTT
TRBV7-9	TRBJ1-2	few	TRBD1	CASSRRGDYGYTF	TGTGCCAGCAGCCGCAGGGGGGACTATGGCTACACCTTC
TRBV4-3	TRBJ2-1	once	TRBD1	CASSRTGVNEQFF	TGCGCCAGCAGCCGTACAGGGGTCAATGAGCAGTTCTTC
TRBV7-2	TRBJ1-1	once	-	CASSLQGRGMNTEAFF	TGTGCCAGCAGCTTACAGGGTAGGGGAATGAACACTGAAGCTTTCTTT
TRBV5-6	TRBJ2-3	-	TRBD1	CASSGGQDPF	TGTGCCAGCAGCGGGGGACAGGATCCCTTT
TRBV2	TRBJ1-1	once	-	CASRPYMNTEAFF	TGTGCCAGCAGACCGTATATGAACACTGAAGCTTTCTTT
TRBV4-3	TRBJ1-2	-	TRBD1	CASSQELGQGEHGYTF	TGCGCCAGCAGCCAAGAGCTGGGACAGGGGGAACATGGCTACACCTTC
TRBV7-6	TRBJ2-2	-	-	CASSFASFNTGELFF	TGTGCCAGCAGCTTCGCCTCCTTTAACACCGGGGAGCTGTTTTTT
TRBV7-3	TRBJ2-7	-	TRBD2	CASSLGLAGTEQYF	TGTGCCAGCAGCTTGGGACTAGCGGGAACCGAGCAGTACTTC
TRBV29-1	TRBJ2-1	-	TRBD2	CSVARDLAGGLSYNEQFF	TGCAGCGTTGCCCGGGATCTAGCGGGGGGGCTATCCTACAATGAGCAGTTCTTC
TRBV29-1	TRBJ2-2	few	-	CSVAQGNTGELFF	TGCAGCGTTGCCCAGGGGAACACCGGGGAGCTGTTTTTT
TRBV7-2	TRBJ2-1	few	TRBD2	CASSLGSSGRYNEQFF	TGTGCCAGCAGCTTAGGATCTAGCGGGCGATACAATGAGCAGTTCTTC
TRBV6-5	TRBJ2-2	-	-	CASSYWGSNTGELFF	TGTGCCAGCAGTTACTGGGGATCGAACACCGGGGAGCTGTTTTTT
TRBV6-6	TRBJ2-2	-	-	CAIGGGLGYTGELFF	TGTGCCATAGGGGGAGGGTTAGGTTACACCGGGGAGCTGTTTTTT
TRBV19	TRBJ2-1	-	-	CASSMYPNEQFF	TGTGCCAGTAGTATGTATCCCAATGAGCAGTTCTTC
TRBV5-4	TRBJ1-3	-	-	CASSLGGNTIYF	TGTGCCAGCAGCTTGGGGGGAAACACCATATATTTT
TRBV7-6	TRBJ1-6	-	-	CASSLAGASSYNSPLHF	TGTGCCAGCAGCTTAGCGGGGGCCAGCTCCTATAATTCACCCCTCCACTTT
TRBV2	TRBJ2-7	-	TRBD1	CASSGGQGAREQYF	TGTGCCAGCAGTGGGGGACAGGGGGCCAGAGAGCAGTACTTC
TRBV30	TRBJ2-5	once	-	CAWSLGKETQYF	TGTGCCTGGAGCCTGGGGAAAGAGACCCAGTACTTC
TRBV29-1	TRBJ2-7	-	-	CSVVWSSYEQYF	TGCAGCGTTGTTTGGTCCTCCTACGAGCAGTACTTC
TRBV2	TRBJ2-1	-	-	CASSRRNEQFF	TGTGCCAGCAGTCGTCGTAATGAGCAGTTCTTC
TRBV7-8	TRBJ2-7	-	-	CASSFSRTYEQYF	TGTGCCAGCAGCTTTTCGCGGACCTACGAGCAGTACTTC
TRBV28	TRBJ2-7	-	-	CASSSTGPSYEQYF	TGTGCCAGCAGTTCAACCGGGCCCTCCTACGAGCAGTACTTC
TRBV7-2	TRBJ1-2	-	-	CASSETYGYTF	TGTGCCAGCAGCGAAACCTATGGCTACACCTTC
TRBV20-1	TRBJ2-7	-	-	CSAGKGHEQYF	TGCAGTGCGGGGAAGGGGCACGAGCAGTACTTC
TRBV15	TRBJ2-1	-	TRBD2	CATSRDSGGTYFYNEQFF	TGTGCCACCAGCAGAGATAGCGGGGGAACCTATTTCTACAATGAGCAGTTCTTC
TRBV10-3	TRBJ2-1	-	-	CAISESPVGSYNEQFF	TGTGCCATCAGTGAGAGTCCAGTAGGCTCCTACAATGAGCAGTTCTTC
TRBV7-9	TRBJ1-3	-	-	CASSQMLGSGNTIYF	TGTGCCAGCAGCCAAATGTTGGGCTCTGGAAACACCATATATTTT
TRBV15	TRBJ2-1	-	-	CATSRNHLRGVGGRHWNEQFF	TGTGCCACCAGCAGAAACCACCTACGGGGCGTAGGAGGGAGACACTGGAATGAGCAGTTCTTC